The rows below give T cell receptor beta chains drawn from one sample of a study of human T cells and chemical hapten exposure. A single record per CDR3 protein comes from TCRdb applying MiXCR to the RACE reads. The table lists more than 75,000 distinct CDR3 sequences, 10% of them singletons. The starting material was whole blood, obtained in connection with sensitization to the hapten diphenylcyclopropenone (DPC). These TCRs come from a woman aged 25 to 39 with alopecia areata. Some clones in this sample may be carry-over from other donors' samples. The CDR3 runs from the conserved cysteine through the conserved F or W. The D gene is left open where the match is weak. The size field is filled for only some rows; it gives once, few, many or a size class.

size,length,J,V,D,DNA,CDR3
few,12,TRBJ2-1,TRBV10-2,-,TGCGCCAGCAGCTCGGGTTTTAATGAGCAGTTCTTC,CASSSGFNEQFF
-,13,TRBJ2-1,TRBV10-2,-,TGCGCCAGCAGTACCGGGAGTGGTAGTGAGCAGTTCTTC,CASSTGSGSEQFF
many,16,TRBJ1-2,TRBV18,-,TGTGCCAGCTCACCTACCACGACCGGACAGTCCTATGGCTACACCTTC,CASSPTTTGQSYGYTF
many,18,TRBJ2-5,TRBV20-1,TRBD1,TGCAGTGCTAGAGATCGGGACAGTATTCGGGTGCTTGAAGAGACCCAGTACTTC,CSARDRDSIRVLEETQYF
many,13,TRBJ2-2,TRBV28,TRBD2,TGTGCCAGCACCACCGGGGGGGTCGGGGAGCTGTTTTTT,CASTTGGVGELFF
many,15,TRBJ2-7,TRBV28,TRBD1,TGTGCCAGCAGTCAGGGACAGCCAAGCTCCTACGAGCAGTACTTC,CASSQGQPSSYEQYF
few,11,TRBJ1-5,TRBV12-3/TRBV12-4,-,TGTGCCAGCAGTGAAAATCAGCCCCAGCATTTT,CASSENQPQHF
-,14,TRBJ2-7,TRBV14,-,TGTGCCAGCAGCCCAGACAGGCGGCCCTACGAGCAGTACTTC,CASSPDRRPYEQYF
many,15,TRBJ2-1,TRBV3-1,TRBD1,TGTGCCAGCAGCCTAGACACGGGACAGTATAGGGAGCAGTTCTTC,CASSLDTGQYREQFF
many,13,TRBJ1-1,TRBV29-1,-,TGCAGCGTTGAGCGGCAGTTGAACACTGAAGCTTTCTTT,CSVERQLNTEAFF
few,13,TRBJ1-2,TRBV28,-,TGTGCCACCAACTGGGGGAGTGGCTATGGCTACACCTTC,CATNWGSGYGYTF
many,19,TRBJ1-5,TRBV28,-,TGTGCCAGCAGTTTATTAGCTGTGGGGCTCCCGCTCAAGGATCAGCCCCAGCATTTT,CASSLLAVGLPLKDQPQHF
many,15,TRBJ1-5,TRBV6-2/TRBV6-3,-,TGTGCCAGCAGAAGCAGTATACCGATTGATCAGCCCCAGCATTTT,CASRSSIPIDQPQHF
many,16,TRBJ2-1,TRBV28,TRBD1,TGTGCCAGCAGTGTACCCGGACAGGGGTCCTACAATGAGCAGTTCTTC,CASSVPGQGSYNEQFF
many,15,TRBJ2-7,TRBV5-4,TRBD2,TGTGCCAGCAGCTTGGAGGCGGGGGGGCCTTCCGAGCAGTACTTC,CASSLEAGGPSEQYF
-,16,TRBJ2-1,TRBV11-1,-,TGTGCCAGCAGCTTAAGGTTCCAAGGGAACTACAATGAGCAGTTCTTC,CASSLRFQGNYNEQFF
few,15,TRBJ1-3,TRBV5-4,-,TGTGCCAGCAGCTTGGGGCAGGCCTCTGGAAACACCATATATTTT,CASSLGQASGNTIYF
many,13,TRBJ2-5,TRBV6-4,TRBD2,TGTGCCAGCAGCCGGGAGGAGAGAGAGACCCAGTACTTC,CASSREERETQYF
-,13,TRBJ1-2,TRBV20-1,-,TGCAGTGCTACTACCCCGGGACTGGCCGGCTACACCTTC,CSATTPGLAGYTF
many,14,TRBJ1-1,TRBV12-3/TRBV12-4,-,TGTGCCAGCAGGCGAGGGGGGGTTTCCACTGAAGCTTTCTTT,CASRRGGVSTEAFF
many,16,TRBJ2-3,TRBV7-6,TRBD2,TGTGCCAGCAGCTTACTAGCGGGAGGTTTTACAGATACGCAGTATTTT,CASSLLAGGFTDTQYF
few,13,TRBJ2-3,TRBV28,-,TGTGCCATTTCGGCGAGTGGCACAGATACGCAGTATTTT,CAISASGTDTQYF
many,15,TRBJ1-1,TRBV12-3/TRBV12-4,-,TGTGCCAGCAGTCCACCCTTTTGGGGGAACACTGAAGCTTTCTTT,CASSPPFWGNTEAFF
many,21,TRBJ1-1,TRBV4-1,TRBD1,TGCGCCAGCAGCCAAGATTCAGGAGAACAAAGGACAGGGGGTTTGAACACTGAAGCTTTCTTT,CASSQDSGEQRTGGLNTEAFF
-,15,TRBJ1-1,TRBV5-1,TRBD1,TGCGCCAGCAGCTTCTTACAGGGGGGGAACACTGAAGCTTTCTTT,CASSFLQGGNTEAFF
few,14,TRBJ1-5,TRBV6-2/TRBV6-3,TRBD1,TGTGCCAGCAGGGAGACAGGGAACAATCAGCCCCAGCATTTT,CASRETGNNQPQHF